Listed here are 16 T cell receptor beta chains from one sample, sequenced in a study of T cells and copy number aberrations in small-cell lung cancer. The protocol was immunoSEQ multiplex PCR, while the TCRdb copy is restricted to in-frame clones and leaves out a portion. The data contain more than 6,500 clones, approximately 76% of them singletons. Input material: normal tissue next to the tumor. All receptors derive from a woman between 65 and 79 years old with small cell lung cancer. Some clones in this sample may be carry-over from other donors' samples.

The J gene is TRBJ1-1, the V gene TRBV18; the D gene is possibly TRBD1 (6 bases). CDR3 length equals 14 residues. In germline, CDR1 is KGHSH, CDR2 LQKENI. V gave up 3 bases and J gave up 2 bases, with 10 bases separating them. The CDR3 spells CASSPRTVNTEAFF. Here the CDR3 DNA reads TGTGCCAGCTCACCTCGGACAGTAAACACTGAAGCTTTCTTT. Complete variable domain (other parts from reference TRBV18 and TRBJ1-1): NAGVMQNPRHLVRRRGQEARLRCSPMKGHSHVYWYRQLPEEGLKFMVYLQKENIIDESGMPKERFSAEFPKEGPSILRIQQVVRGDSAAYFCASSPRTVNTEAFFGQGTRLTVV.

This chain joins TRBV7-6 and TRBJ2-2; 12 bases line up with TRBD2. This CDR3 is built from 18 residues. The germline V gene has CDR1 SGHVS and CDR2 FNYEAQ. J lost 2 bases, V lost 2 bases, and 6 bases had no gene match. The CDR3 spells CASSLRLAGGPNTGELFF. The CDR3, as DNA: TGTGCCAGCAGCTTAAGGCTAGCGGGAGGGCCTAACACCGGGGAGCTGTTTTTT.

Only one count was recorded for this clone. V and J are TRBV5-1 and TRBJ2-3; 11 bases align to TRBD1. This CDR3 has 16 amino acids. The J segment lost 3 bases and the V segment lost 2 bases, leaving 5 bases of the junction unmatched. The germline CDR1 and CDR2 sequences are SGHRS and YFSETQ. The CDR3 loop is CASSFGQGAGTDTQYF. CDR3 nucleotides: TGCGCCAGCAGCTTTGGACAGGGGGCAGGGACAGATACGCAGTATTTT.

J is TRBJ2-7 and V is TRBV19; a weak D match, TRBD2 (6 bases). This CDR3 spans 15 amino acids. Germline V lookup: CDR1 LNHDA, CDR2 SQIVND (reference sequence). Deletions cut 5 bases from V and 3 bases from J, with 17 bases between. CDR3 region: CASSSGGTSNYEQYF. In DNA, the CDR3 is TGTGCCAGTAGTTCAGGTGGGACTTCTAACTACGAGCAGTACTTC.

The V and J genes are TRBV19 and TRBJ1-5, with 7 bases identical to TRBD1. The V gene's germline CDR1 is LNHDA and CDR2 SQIVND (reference sequence). After removal of 7 bases from V and 2 bases from J, the junction contained 5 bases not matched to a gene. There are 14 residues in the CDR3. The CDR3 DNA sequence: TGTGCCAGTAACAGGGGAGAAGGCAATCAGCCCCAGCATTTT. Translation: CASNRGEGNQPQHF.

This chain uses TRBV2 with TRBJ2-4; 11 positions match TRBD2. The CDR3 has 15 residues. The V gene's germline CDR1 is SNHLY and CDR2 FYNNEI. J was trimmed by 8 bases and V by 6 bases; bases with no gene match: 9. CDR3 DNA sequence: TGTGCCAGCAGCCTAAAGACTAGCGGGACTGACATTCAGTACTTC. It is translated as CASSLKTSGTDIQYF.

DNA for the CDR3: TGTGCCAGCCAGGAGGGCAATCAGCCCCAGCATTTT. As protein: CASQEGNQPQHF. The chain recombines TRBV5-6 with TRBJ1-5; D unresolved. The germline V and J ends were trimmed by 7 bases and 2 bases, with 7 bases remaining between them. The CDR3 contains 12 residues. Per germline, CDR1 SGHDT and CDR2 YYEEEE.

This chain uses TRBV19 with TRBJ2-1; TRBD2 matches at 14 bases. The germline V gene encodes CDR1 LNHDA and CDR2 SQIVND (reference sequence). The CDR3 sequence is 16 residues long. Germline trimming cut 5 bases from V and 8 bases from J; bases unmatched to any gene: 8. This CDR3 reads CASSPGTSGSLYEQFF. CDR3 DNA sequence: TGTGCCAGTAGTCCAGGGACTAGCGGGAGTTTGTATGAGCAGTTCTTC. The full variable domain, rest sourced from reference TRBV19 and TRBJ2-1, is DGGITQSPKYLFRKEGQNVTLSCEQNLNHDAMYWYRQDPGQGLRLIYYSQIVNDFQKGDIAEGYSVSREKKESFPLTVTSAQKNPTAFYLCASSPGTSGSLYEQFFGPGTRLTVL.

The rearrangement joins TRBV15 to TRBJ2-7; 13 positions agree with TRBD2. Germline CDR1 LNHNV, CDR2 YYDKDF (reference sequence). V dropped 1 base and J dropped 10; count of bases not matched to a gene: 4. CDR3 length: 14 amino acids. CDR3 nucleotide sequence: TGTGCCACCAGCAGAGGGACTAGCGGGAGTGGACAGTACTTC. Translated, it gives CATSRGTSGSGQYF.

Comments on this clone: Other nucleotide sequences from this sample produce the same CDR3. Here the CDR3 DNA reads TGTGCCAGCAGCCTTGGCACAGGGAATACCGGGGAGCTGTTTTTT. The encoded protein is CASSLGTGNTGELFF. The J gene is TRBJ2-2, the V gene TRBV11-2, with D maybe TRBD1 (6 bases). CDR3 length equals 15 residues. The V gene's germline CDR1 is SGHAT and CDR2 FQNNGV. V was clipped by 5 bases and J by 5 bases, with 15 bases between them.

The chain has TRBV29-1 and TRBJ1-1; weak D call: TRBD1 (5 bases). CDR3 length equals 13 residues. The ends were cut back, 6 bases at V and 6 bases at J, with 17 bases in the middle. Germline V gene data show CDR1 as SQVTM and CDR2 as ANQGSEA. CDR3 nucleotide sequence: TGCAGCGTCAGGTCTGGGGCAGGCGCTGAAGCTTTCTTT. It specifies CSVRSGAGAEAFF.

The rearrangement links TRBV7-6 to TRBJ1-1, with a tentative D call TRBD1 (5 bases). Deletions cut 5 bases from V and 5 bases from J, with 18 bases between. The V gene's germline CDR1 is SGHVS and CDR2 FNYEAQ. This CDR3 comprises 15 residues. This CDR3 reads CASSPNQGSGTEAFF. In DNA, the CDR3 is TGTGCCAGCAGCCCGAACCAGGGTTCGGGGACTGAAGCTTTCTTT. Based on the CDR3 plus reference TRBV7-6 and TRBJ1-1, the full variable domain is GAGVSQSPRYKVTKRGQDVALRCDPISGHVSLYWYRQALGQGPEFLTYFNYEAQQDKSGLPNDRFSAERPEGSISTLTIQRTEQRDSAMYRCASSPNQGSGTEAFFGQGTRLTVV.

The chain carries TRBV7-3 and TRBJ2-6, with D perhaps matching TRBD1 (5 bases). The CDR3 totals 15 residues. Trimming removed 3 bases at V and 4 bases at J, with 10 bases between. Germline V lookup: CDR1 SGHTA, CDR2 FQGTGA. The CDR3 sequence: CASSFVGAGANVLTF. In DNA form, the CDR3 reads TGTGCCAGCAGCTTTGTAGGGGCCGGGGCCAACGTCCTGACTTTC.

V gene TRBV2 combines with J gene TRBJ2-4, with D possibly being TRBD1 (5 bases). This CDR3 has 16 amino acids. With 1 base removed from V and 0 bases from J, the gap between germline ends came to 10 bases. Germline CDR1 SNHLY, CDR2 FYNNEI. The DNA of the CDR3 is TGTGCCAGCAGTGAAGAGGGGCGTCTAGCCAAAAACATTCAGTACTTC. Its protein product is CASSEEGRLAKNIQYF.

This clone has more than one count but fewer than ten. The chain is built from TRBV4-1 and TRBJ1-4, with 8 bases that match TRBD1. Unmatched junction bases numbered 4, after V lost 4 bases and J lost 0 bases. Germline CDR1 MGHRA, CDR2 YSYEKL. CDR3 length equals 16 residues. Here the CDR3 DNA reads TGCGCCAGCAGCCTCCGGACAGGGACAACTAATGAAAAACTGTTTTTT. This encodes CASSLRTGTTNEKLFF.

This clone turned up a few times. Other DNA sequences within the sample encode an identical CDR3. CDR3 region: CASSERVGTEAFF. The CDR3 nucleotides are TGCGCCAGCAGCGAAAGGGTGGGCACTGAAGCTTTCTTT. The chain joins TRBV5-1 to TRBJ1-1; D not certain. The CDR3 runs 13 residues. Trimming pared 4 bases from V and 4 bases from J, leaving 11 bases between. CDR1 SGHRS and CDR2 YFSETQ come from the germline V gene.